What follows describes a single T cell receptor (beta chain). The data are from a study of T cells in tuberculosis. The CDR3 sequence is 15 residues long. From germline, CDR1 is SNHLY and CDR2 FYNNEI. The trim removed 8 bases at V and 5 bases at J, leaving 8 bases unmatched. Here immunoSEQ multiplex PCR was the method, and the copy in TCRdb shows in-frame clones only, minus some. The sample shows under 40,000 clones, around 94% of them seen only once. This receptor was obtained from a donor aged 10-30 years with latent tuberculosis or without tuberculosis infection. Sample: PBMCs. V is TRBV2 and J is TRBJ2-1; the match to TRBD2 covers 11 bases. This CDR3 is CASLTSGRKDNEQFF. The CDR3 DNA follows: TGTGCCAGCCTAACTAGCGGGAGAAAGGACAATGAGCAGTTCTTC.